This entry features one TCR beta chain sequence. Its recognized antigen is unknown. The record has no base qualities; no much larger clone is one base away. The immunoSEQ Assay was used to sequence TCRbeta CDR3 regions. After extraction, genomic DNA underwent amplification by bias-controlled multiplex PCR, followed by high-throughput sequencing. As for how the authors treated the data: To quantify the absolute abundance of each unique TCRbeta CDR3 region, sequences were collapsed and filtered. T cell fraction was estimated by normalizing TCRbeta template counts to usable DNA, with usable DNA measured through amplification of reference genes found in all nucleated cells. Repertoire TCRs were annotated as SARS-CoV-2-specific by exact matching of V gene, CDR3 amino acid sequence and J gene to a known reactive TCR set. The reference SARS-CoV-2 TCR set was obtained from MIRA and was filtered for enrichment in COVID-19-positive ImmuneCODE repertoires, whereby public or cross-reactive TCRs were removed. Drawing on the MIRA antigens, annotated TCRs were analysed further at the level of specific ORF or position within ORF. Breadth was defined as the number of annotated unique rearrangements divided by the total number of unique productive rearrangements, and depth was defined as the summed frequency of the annotated unique rearrangements. Two-sided Wilcoxon rank-sum tests were used to compare TCR breadth between groups. Entries here come from immuneACCESS through TCRdb and include only in-frame sequences with V and J called. Some clones fail to appear in such tables; in the studies checked, an unresolved V gene covers under half of the shortfall, and the cause of the remainder is unknown. V, J and clone size are taken as reported in that table, and D and trimming were inferred from the DNA itself. This sample lists 300,000 to 500,000 clones; roughly nine tenths were detected once. The ten largest clones capture more than 3% of the sample.

This entry comes from a study of Ad26.COV2.S vaccination and SARS-CoV-2 variants (dated by TCRdb to the early 2020s). Context from the whole study: Donors in the vaccine arm were drawn from COV1001, a phase I-IIa trial of Ad26.COV2.S in healthy adults that was multicentre, randomized, double-blind and placebo-controlled. Ad26.COV2.S was administered intramuscularly at 5 x 10^10 or 1 x 10^11 viral particles, either as a single shot or as two shots given 56 days apart. TCRbeta repertoire sequencing was used to assess the specificity and breadth of SARS-CoV-2-reactive T cell receptors after Ad26.COV2.S vaccination. The TCR-sequenced set comprised approximately 30 samples: around 20 Ad26.COV2.S vaccine recipients, 5 placebo recipients and 8 SARS-CoV-2 convalescent individuals. Trial participants were randomized into five groups of five, in which low-dose or high-dose Ad26.COV2.S was given once or twice, or placebo was given on both occasions. Throughout the experiments and outcome assessment, investigators stayed blinded to trial group allocation.

This sample's treatment or condition label indicates: roughly 20 received Ad26.COV2.S at low or high dose, single or two shots; about 5 received placebo; per-sample allocation not given. Repertoires of vaccine and placebo recipients were sequenced from samples collected on day 63 after the first injection. Cohort 1b enrolled 25 or so adults aged 18-55 years at a single site in Boston, USA, between 29 July and 7 August 2020. Ad26.COV2.S consisted of a replication-incompetent adenovirus type 26 vector by which a prefusion-stabilized SARS-CoV-2 spike protein from the original Wuhan strain was expressed. Trimming removed 6 bases from V and 0 bases from J, leaving 15 bases between the germline ends. Counted from cysteine to phenylalanine, this CDR3 has 15 amino acids. The retained sequence is limited to the CDR3, 45 bases, with the frame set at the first base. Per the germline V gene (reference sequence), LGHDT is the CDR1 and YNNKEL is the CDR2.

General findings and caveats noted by the study authors: Compared with placebo recipients, Ad26.COV2.S recipients showed higher spike-specific TCR breadth (P = 0.0014). After vaccination, spike-specific CD8+ and CD4+ T cell responses were reported to show substantial breadth. Non-spike TCR breadth was comparable between vaccine and placebo recipients, consistent with the vaccine containing only spike. Comparing responses between vaccine doses or regimens was not something the study was powered to do. According to the authors, total T cell responses may have been underestimated by the TCR breadth and depth analyses.

The origin of this receptor is a person between 18 and 60 years old who received the Ad26.COV2.S COVID-19 vaccine or a placebo. The sequenced sample was peripheral blood, obtained in a trial of Ad26.COV2.S vaccine versus placebo. The V gene is TRBV3-1 (or the pseudogene TRBV3-2) and the J gene is TRBJ2-7; TRBD1 could be the D gene, as 6 bases match. CDR3 sequence: CASRYRDTLSYEQYF. The nucleotides are TGTGCCAGCAGATACCGGGACACACTCTCCTACGAGCAGTACTTC.